The 9 T cell receptor beta chains given below trace back to one sample, sequenced in a study of T cells in Graves' hyperthyroidism and ophthalmopathy. Regions amplified from RNA transcripts were the TCR beta CDR3 regions. A first-round RT-PCR of the TCR CDR3 used the HTBI primer set. Each CDR3 protein gets one entry after TCRdb re-called the multiplex PCR reads with MiXCR. The sample has some 560,000 distinct CDR3 sequences; about 14% are singletons. Material: blood. The source is a woman in her thirties or forties with Graves' hyperthyroidism.

This clonotype was seen repeatedly, ten times or more. V gene TRBV14 combines with J gene TRBJ2-1, with 9 bases that match TRBD1. Trimming took 1 base from V and 5 from J; bases not matched to a gene: 0. Germline-derived CDR1 and CDR2 are SGHDN and FVKESK. CDR3 length: 14 amino acids. CDR3 residues: CASSQGDRDNEQFF. The DNA for the CDR3 is TGTGCCAGCAGCCAAGGGGACAGGGACAATGAGCAGTTCTTC.

This clonotype was detected ten times or more. This chain uses TRBV6-1 with TRBJ2-1; TRBD1 agrees at 8 bases. From germline, CDR1 is MNHNS and CDR2 SASEGT. Trimming took 7 bases from V and 7 from J; bases not matched to a gene: 6. The CDR3 runs 13 residues. The CDR3: CASTGRGRNEQFF. Here the CDR3 DNA reads TGTGCCAGCACGGGCAGGGGGCGGAATGAGCAGTTCTTC.

This clonotype occurred many times. This chain uses TRBV12-3 or TRBV12-4 with TRBJ2-7; TRBD1 is a possible D gene (6 bases). This CDR3 is 17 amino acids long. Trimming removed 7 bases from V and 4 bases from J, with 26 bases in between. CDR3 residues: CASTIARTADPLYEQYF. The CDR3 DNA reads TGTGCCAGCACCATTGCCCGGACAGCCGACCCGCTGTACGAGCAGTACTTC.

The V and J genes are TRBV7-9 and TRBJ2-7, with D unresolved. Germline V gene data show CDR1 as SEHNR and CDR2 as FQNEAQ (reference sequence). The CDR3 covers 14 residues. Trimming shortened V by 4 bases and J by 0 bases, and 10 bases separated the two germline ends. The CDR3: CASSSTESSYEQYF. The CDR3 region has the DNA TGTGCCAGCAGCTCGACGGAAAGCTCCTACGAGCAGTACTTC.

This clonotype was observed a handful of times. This CDR3 is CASSEALRGTGEYF. The CDR3 bases are TGTGCCAGCAGTGAAGCGCTTCGAGGGACCGGGGAGTACTTC. The chain is built from TRBV2 and TRBJ2-5; possibly TRBD1 or TRBD2 for D (5 bases each). The CDR3 totals 14 residues. The V and J ends lost 0 bases and 12 bases respectively, with 17 bases between them. Germline CDR1 and CDR2: SNHLY and FYNNEI.

This clonotype has only a few counts. The V gene is TRBV5-1, the J gene TRBJ2-5, with D possibly being TRBD2 (6 bases). Germline V lookup: CDR1 SGHRS, CDR2 YFSETQ. The CDR3 is made up of 14 amino acids. V shed 2 bases and J shed 5 bases, with 13 bases lying between them. The CDR3 here is CASSFWLARETQYF. CDR3 DNA: TGCGCCAGCAGCTTTTGGCTAGCGAGGGAGACCCAGTACTTC. Looking up the rest from reference TRBV5-1 and TRBJ2-5 gives the full variable domain: KAGVTQTPRYLIKTRGQQVTLSCSPISGHRSVSWYQQTPGQGLQFLFEYFSETQRNKGNFPGRFSGRQFSNSRSEMNVSTLELGDSALYLCASSFWLARETQYFGPGTRLLVL.

In its sample, this clonotype was seen a few times. A much larger clonotype is one base distant, so this may be a read error. In this CDR3 the conserved last residue, phenylalanine or tryptophan, is missing, so a read error is likely. The V gene is TRBV28, the J gene TRBJ2-7, with 7 bases aligning to TRBD1. The CDR3 is 14 amino acids. The ends lost 5 bases at V and 4 bases at J; junction bases unmatched: 8. The V gene's germline CDR1 is MDHEN and CDR2 SYDVKM. The CDR3, as DNA: TGTGCCAGCAGTCCTGGACAGGAGACATACGAGCAGTACTCC. Protein: CASSPGQETYEQYS.

This clonotype was counted between two and nine times. At one end, the junction sequence differs from germline, possibly due to a read error. V is TRBV7-7 and J is TRBJ2-1; TRBD2 matches 8 bases. Germline lookup yields CDR1 SSHAT and CDR2 FNYEAQ (reference sequence). The CDR3 is made up of 19 amino acids. CDR3: CASSLAFLAGASFYNEQFF. CDR3 in DNA: TGTGCTAGCAGCTTAGCCTTCCTAGCGGGTGCCTCCTTCTACAATGAGCAGTTCTTC.

This clonotype appeared many times. Here the CDR3 DNA reads TGCAGTGCTAGAGAACCCTTTCTAGCGGTCAGGAGAGAGACCCAGTACTTC. Its translation: CSAREPFLAVRRETQYF. V and J are TRBV20-1 and TRBJ2-5; 7 positions agree with TRBD2. The V gene's germline CDR1 is DFQATT and CDR2 SNEGSKA (reference sequence). V shed 0 bases and J 4 bases; nucleotides not matched to a gene: 14. The CDR3 runs 17 residues.